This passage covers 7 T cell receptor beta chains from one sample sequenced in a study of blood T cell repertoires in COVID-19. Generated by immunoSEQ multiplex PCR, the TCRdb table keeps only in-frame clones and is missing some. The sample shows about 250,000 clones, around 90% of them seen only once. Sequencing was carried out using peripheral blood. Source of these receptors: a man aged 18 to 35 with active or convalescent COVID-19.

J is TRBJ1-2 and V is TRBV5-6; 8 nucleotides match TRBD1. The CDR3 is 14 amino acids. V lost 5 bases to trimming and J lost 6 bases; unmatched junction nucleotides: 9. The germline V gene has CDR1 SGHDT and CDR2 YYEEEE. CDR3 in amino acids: CASRGETGVNGYTF. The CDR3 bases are TGTGCCAGCAGAGGGGAGACAGGGGTCAATGGCTACACCTTC. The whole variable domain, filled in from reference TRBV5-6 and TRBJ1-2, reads DAGVTQSPTHLIKTRGQQVTLRCSPKSGHDTVSWYQQALGQGPQFIFQYYEEEERQRGNFPDRFSGHQFPNYSSELNVNALLLGDSALYLCASRGETGVNGYTFGSGTRLTVV.

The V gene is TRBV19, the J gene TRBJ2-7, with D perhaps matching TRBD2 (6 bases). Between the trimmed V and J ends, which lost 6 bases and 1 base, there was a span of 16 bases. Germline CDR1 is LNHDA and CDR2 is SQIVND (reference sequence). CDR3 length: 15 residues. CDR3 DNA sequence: TGTGCCAGTAGCTATAGCGGAGCGCGTTCCTACGAGCAGTACTTC. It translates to CASSYSGARSYEQYF.

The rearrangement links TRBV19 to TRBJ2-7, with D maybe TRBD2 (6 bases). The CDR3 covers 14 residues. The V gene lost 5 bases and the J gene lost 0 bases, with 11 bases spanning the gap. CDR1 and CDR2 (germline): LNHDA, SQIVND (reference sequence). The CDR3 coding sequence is TGTGCCAGTAGTCCCTCCGGGAGCTCCTACGAGCAGTACTTC. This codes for CASSPSGSSYEQYF.

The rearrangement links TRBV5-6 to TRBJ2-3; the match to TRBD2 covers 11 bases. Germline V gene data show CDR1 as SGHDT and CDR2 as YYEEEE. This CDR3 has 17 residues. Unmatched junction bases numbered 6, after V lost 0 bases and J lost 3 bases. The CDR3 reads CASSLGLAGGMTDTQYF. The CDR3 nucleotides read TGTGCCAGCAGCTTGGGGCTAGCGGGAGGTATGACAGATACGCAGTATTTT.

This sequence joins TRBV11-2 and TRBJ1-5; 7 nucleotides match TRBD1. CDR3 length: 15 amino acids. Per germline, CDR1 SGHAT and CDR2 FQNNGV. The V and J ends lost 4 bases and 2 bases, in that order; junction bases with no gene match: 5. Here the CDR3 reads CASSSTGWGNQPQHF. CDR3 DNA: TGTGCCAGCAGCTCGACAGGGTGGGGCAATCAGCCCCAGCATTTT.

The CDR3 DNA sequence: TGTGCCAGCAGCCAACACCTCCAGGGGGAAACGTACGAGCAGTACTTC. This encodes CASSQHLQGETYEQYF. The chain combines TRBV3-1 (or the pseudogene TRBV3-2) with TRBJ2-7; 7 bases map to TRBD1. CDR3 length: 16 amino acids. V lost 2 bases, J lost 4 bases, and 11 bases stayed unmatched. Germline lookup yields CDR1 LGHDT and CDR2 YNNKEL (reference sequence).

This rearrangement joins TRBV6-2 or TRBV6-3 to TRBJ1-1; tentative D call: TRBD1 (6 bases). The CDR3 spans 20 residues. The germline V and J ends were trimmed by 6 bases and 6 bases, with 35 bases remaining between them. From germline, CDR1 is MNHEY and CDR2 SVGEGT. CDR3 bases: TGTGCCAGCAGCCCCACCTACCACGGTCCATTAACAGGGAAAGACCCTGAAGCTTTCTTT. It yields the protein CASSPTYHGPLTGKDPEAFF.